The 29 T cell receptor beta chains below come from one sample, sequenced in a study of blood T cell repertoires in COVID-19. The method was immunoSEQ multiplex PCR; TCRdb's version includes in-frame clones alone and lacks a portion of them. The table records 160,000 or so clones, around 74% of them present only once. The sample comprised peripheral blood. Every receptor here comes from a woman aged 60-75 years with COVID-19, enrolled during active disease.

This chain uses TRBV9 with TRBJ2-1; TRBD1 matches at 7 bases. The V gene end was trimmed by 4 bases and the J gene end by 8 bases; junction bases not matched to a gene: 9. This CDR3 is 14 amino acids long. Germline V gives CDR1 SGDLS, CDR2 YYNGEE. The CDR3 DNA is TGTGCCAGCAGCCAGCTACAACAGGGGTATGAGCAGTTCTTC. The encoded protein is CASSQLQQGYEQFF.

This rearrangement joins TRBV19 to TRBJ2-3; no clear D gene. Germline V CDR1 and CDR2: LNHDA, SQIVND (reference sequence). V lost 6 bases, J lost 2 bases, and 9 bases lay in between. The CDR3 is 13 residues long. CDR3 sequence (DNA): TGTGCCAGTAGGACTGAAAACACAGATACGCAGTATTTT. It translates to CASRTENTDTQYF.

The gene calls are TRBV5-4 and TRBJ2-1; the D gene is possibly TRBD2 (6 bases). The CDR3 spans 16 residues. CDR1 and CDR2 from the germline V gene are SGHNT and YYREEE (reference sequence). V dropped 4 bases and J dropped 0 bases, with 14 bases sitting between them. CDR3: CASSARSGSSYNEQFF. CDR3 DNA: TGTGCCAGCAGCGCTCGTAGCGGTTCCTCCTACAATGAGCAGTTCTTC. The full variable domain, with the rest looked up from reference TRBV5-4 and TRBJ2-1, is ETGVTQSPTHLIKTRGQQVTLRCSSQSGHNTVSWYQQALGQGPQFIFQYYREEENGRGNFPPRFSGLQFPNYSSELNVNALELDDSALYLCASSARSGSSYNEQFFGPGTRLTVL.

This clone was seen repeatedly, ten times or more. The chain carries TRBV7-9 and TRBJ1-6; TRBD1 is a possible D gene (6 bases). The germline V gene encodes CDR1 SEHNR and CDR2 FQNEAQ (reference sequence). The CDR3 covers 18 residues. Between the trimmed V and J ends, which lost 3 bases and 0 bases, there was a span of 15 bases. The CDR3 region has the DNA TGTGCCAGCAGCTTGTACCCTCAGGGGAGCTCCTATAATTCACCCCTCCACTTT. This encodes CASSLYPQGSSYNSPLHF.

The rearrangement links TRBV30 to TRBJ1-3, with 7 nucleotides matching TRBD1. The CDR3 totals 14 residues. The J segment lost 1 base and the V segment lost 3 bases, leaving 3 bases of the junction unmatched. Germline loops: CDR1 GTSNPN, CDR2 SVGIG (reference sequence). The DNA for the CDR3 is TGTGCCTGGAGCACAGGGGAGTCTGGAAACACCATATATTTT. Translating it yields CAWSTGESGNTIYF.

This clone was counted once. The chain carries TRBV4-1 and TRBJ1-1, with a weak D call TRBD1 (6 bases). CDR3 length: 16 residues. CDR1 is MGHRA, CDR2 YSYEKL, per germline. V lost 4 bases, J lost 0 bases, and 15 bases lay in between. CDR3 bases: TGCGCCAGCAGCCCATCACGTGGGGGCATGAACACTGAAGCTTTCTTT. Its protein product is CASSPSRGGMNTEAFF.

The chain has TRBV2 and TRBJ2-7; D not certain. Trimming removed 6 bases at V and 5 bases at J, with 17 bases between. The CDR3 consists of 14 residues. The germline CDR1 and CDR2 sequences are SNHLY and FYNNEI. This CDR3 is CASRPSSVGNEQYF. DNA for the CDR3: TGTGCCAGCAGGCCGAGCAGCGTAGGAAACGAGCAGTACTTC.

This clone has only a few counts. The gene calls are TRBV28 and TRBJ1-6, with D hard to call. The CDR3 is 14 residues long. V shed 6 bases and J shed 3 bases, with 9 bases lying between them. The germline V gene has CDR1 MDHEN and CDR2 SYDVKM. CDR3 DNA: TGTGCCAGCAGCGGGAGTATCTATAATTCACCCCTCCACTTT. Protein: CASSGSIYNSPLHF.

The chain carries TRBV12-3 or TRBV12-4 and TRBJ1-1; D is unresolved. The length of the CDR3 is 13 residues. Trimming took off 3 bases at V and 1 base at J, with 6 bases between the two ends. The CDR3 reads CASSFAKNTEAFF. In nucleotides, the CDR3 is TGTGCCAGCAGTTTCGCTAAGAACACTGAAGCTTTCTTT.

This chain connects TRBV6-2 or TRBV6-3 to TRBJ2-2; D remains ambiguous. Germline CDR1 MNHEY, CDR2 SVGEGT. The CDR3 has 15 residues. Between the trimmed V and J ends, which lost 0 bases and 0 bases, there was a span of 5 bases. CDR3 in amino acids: CASSYSGANTGELFF. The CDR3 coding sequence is TGTGCCAGCAGTTACTCCGGAGCGAACACCGGGGAGCTGTTTTTT.

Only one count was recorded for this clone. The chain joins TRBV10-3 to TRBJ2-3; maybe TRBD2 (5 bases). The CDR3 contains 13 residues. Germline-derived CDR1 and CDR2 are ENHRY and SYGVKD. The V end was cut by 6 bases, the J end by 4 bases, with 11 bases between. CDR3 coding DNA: TGTGCCATCAGAGAAGAGGGAGCAGATACGCAGTATTTT. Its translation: CAIREEGADTQYF.

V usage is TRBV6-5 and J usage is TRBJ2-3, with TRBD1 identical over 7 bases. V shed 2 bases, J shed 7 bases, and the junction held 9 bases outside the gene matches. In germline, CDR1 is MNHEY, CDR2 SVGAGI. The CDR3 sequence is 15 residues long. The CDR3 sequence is CASSYTPGQLNTQYF. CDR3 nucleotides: TGTGCCAGCAGTTACACGCCGGGACAGTTAAATACGCAGTATTTT.

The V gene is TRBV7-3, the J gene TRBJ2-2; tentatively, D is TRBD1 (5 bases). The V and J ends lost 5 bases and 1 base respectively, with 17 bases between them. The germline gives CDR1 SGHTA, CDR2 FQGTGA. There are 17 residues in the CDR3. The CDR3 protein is CASSLTPGKVNTGELFF. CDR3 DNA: TGTGCCAGCAGCCTTACCCCAGGGAAGGTGAACACCGGGGAGCTGTTTTTT.

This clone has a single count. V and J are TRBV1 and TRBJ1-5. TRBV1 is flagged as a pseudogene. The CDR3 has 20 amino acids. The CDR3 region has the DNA TGCACCAGCAGCCAAGTCCCTCCGGGGCAGGGAGGTAGGAGCAATCAGCCCCAGCATTTT. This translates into CTSSQVPPGQGGRSNQPQHF.

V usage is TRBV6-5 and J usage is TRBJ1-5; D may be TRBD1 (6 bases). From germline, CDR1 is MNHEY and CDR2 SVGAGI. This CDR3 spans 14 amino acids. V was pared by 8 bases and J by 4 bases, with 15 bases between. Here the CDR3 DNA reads TGTGCCAGCGCGAAACAGGGAGGGAATCAGCCCCAGCATTTT. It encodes CASAKQGGNQPQHF.

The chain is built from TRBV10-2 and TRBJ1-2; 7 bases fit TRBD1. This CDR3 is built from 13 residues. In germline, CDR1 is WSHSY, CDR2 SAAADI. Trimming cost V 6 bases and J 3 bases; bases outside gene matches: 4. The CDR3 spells CASSTTGDYGYTF. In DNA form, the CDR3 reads TGCGCCAGCAGCACCACAGGGGACTATGGCTACACCTTC.

DNA for the CDR3: TGTGCCAGCAGCCAAGCGGACAGGTCGGCTGGCTACACCTTC. The encoded protein is CASSQADRSAGYTF. The chain carries TRBV3-1 (or the pseudogene TRBV3-2) and TRBJ1-2; 7 bases map to TRBD1. This CDR3 has 14 amino acids. V trimming: 1 base; J trimming: 7 bases; junction bases outside the gene matches: 6. CDR1 and CDR2 (germline): LGHDT, YNNKEL (reference sequence).

CDR3 sequence: CASSPGGWTGVGDEQFF. CDR3 DNA: TGCGCCAGCAGCCCTGGGGGGTGGACAGGGGTTGGTGATGAGCAGTTCTTC. The chain is built from TRBV5-1 and TRBJ2-1, with 9 nucleotides matching TRBD1. CDR3 length equals 17 residues. The germline CDR1 and CDR2 sequences are SGHRS and YFSETQ. The V gene end was trimmed by 4 bases and the J gene end by 8 bases; junction bases not matched to a gene: 16.

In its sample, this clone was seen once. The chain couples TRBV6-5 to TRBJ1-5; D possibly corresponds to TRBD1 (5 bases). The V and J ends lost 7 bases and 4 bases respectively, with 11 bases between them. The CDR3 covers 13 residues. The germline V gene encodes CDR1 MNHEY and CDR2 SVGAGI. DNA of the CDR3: TGTGCCAGCACCGGGGGGGGGAATCAGCCCCAGCATTTT. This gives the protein CASTGGGNQPQHF.

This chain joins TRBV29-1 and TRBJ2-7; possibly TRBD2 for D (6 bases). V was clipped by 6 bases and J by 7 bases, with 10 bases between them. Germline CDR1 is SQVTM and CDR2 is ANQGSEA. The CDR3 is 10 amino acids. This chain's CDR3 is CSVAGTEQYF. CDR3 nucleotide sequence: TGCAGCGTCGCCGGGACTGAGCAGTACTTC.

The CDR3 sequence is CAWSRYRGEVTEAFF. CDR3 DNA sequence: TGTGCCTGGAGTAGATACAGGGGTGAGGTAACTGAAGCTTTCTTT. The chain combines TRBV30 with TRBJ1-1; TRBD1 matches at 7 bases. The CDR3 spans 15 residues. The V gene's germline CDR1 is GTSNPN and CDR2 SVGIG (reference sequence). The trim removed 2 bases at V and 5 bases at J, leaving 11 bases unmatched.

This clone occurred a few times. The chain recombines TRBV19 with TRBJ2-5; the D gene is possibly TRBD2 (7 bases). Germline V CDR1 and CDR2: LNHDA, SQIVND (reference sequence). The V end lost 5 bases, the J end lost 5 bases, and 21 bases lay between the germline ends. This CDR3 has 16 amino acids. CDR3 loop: CASSPSGASGGETQYF. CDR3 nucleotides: TGTGCCAGTAGTCCCTCGGGGGCTAGCGGAGGGGAGACCCAGTACTTC.

CDR3 residues: CASSFGALDEKLFF. Written as DNA, the CDR3 is TGTGCCAGCAGCTTTGGGGCCTTGGATGAAAAACTGTTTTTT. This chain uses TRBV5-6 with TRBJ1-4; the D gene is possibly TRBD1 (5 bases). V was trimmed by 2 bases and J by 6 bases, leaving 11 bases between them. The germline gives CDR1 SGHDT, CDR2 YYEEEE. The CDR3 is 14 amino acids.

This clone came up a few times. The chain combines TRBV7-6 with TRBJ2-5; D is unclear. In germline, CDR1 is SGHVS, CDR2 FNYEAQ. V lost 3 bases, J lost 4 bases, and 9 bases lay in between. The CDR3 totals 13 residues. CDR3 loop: CASSFGSIETQYF. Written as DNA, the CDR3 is TGTGCCAGCAGCTTCGGGTCTATAGAGACCCAGTACTTC.

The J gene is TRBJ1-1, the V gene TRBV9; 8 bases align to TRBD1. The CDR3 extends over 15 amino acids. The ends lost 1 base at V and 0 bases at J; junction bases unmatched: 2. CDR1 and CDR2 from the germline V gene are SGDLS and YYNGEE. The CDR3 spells CASSVQGAMNTEAFF. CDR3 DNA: TGTGCCAGCAGCGTACAGGGGGCGATGAACACTGAAGCTTTCTTT.

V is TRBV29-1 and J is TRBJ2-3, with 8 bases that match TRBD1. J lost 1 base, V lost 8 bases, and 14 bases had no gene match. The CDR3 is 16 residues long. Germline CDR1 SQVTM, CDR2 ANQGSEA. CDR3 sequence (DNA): TGCAGCTTCCGGGAGACAGGGGCCCTGCGCACAGATACGCAGTATTTT. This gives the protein CSFRETGALRTDTQYF.

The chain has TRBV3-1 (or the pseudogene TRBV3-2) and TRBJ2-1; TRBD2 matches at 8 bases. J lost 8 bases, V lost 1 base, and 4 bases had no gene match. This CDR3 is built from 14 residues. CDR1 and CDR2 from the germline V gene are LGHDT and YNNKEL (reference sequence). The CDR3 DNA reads TGTGCCAGCAGCCAAGCGGGGGGGCCTTATGAGCAGTTCTTC. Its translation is CASSQAGGPYEQFF.

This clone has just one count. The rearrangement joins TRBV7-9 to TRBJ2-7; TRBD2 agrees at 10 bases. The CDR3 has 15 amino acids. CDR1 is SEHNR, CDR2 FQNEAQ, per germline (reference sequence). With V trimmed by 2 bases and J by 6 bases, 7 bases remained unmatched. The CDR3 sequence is CASSLQSGRAGEQYF. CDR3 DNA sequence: TGTGCCAGCAGCTTACAAAGCGGGAGGGCCGGCGAGCAGTACTTC.

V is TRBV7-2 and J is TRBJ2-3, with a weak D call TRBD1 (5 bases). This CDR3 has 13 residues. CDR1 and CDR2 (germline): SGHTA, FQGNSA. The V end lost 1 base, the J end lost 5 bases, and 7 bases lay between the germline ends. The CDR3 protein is CASSLGGQDTQYF. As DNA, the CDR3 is TGTGCCAGCAGCTTAGGAGGACAAGATACGCAGTATTTT.